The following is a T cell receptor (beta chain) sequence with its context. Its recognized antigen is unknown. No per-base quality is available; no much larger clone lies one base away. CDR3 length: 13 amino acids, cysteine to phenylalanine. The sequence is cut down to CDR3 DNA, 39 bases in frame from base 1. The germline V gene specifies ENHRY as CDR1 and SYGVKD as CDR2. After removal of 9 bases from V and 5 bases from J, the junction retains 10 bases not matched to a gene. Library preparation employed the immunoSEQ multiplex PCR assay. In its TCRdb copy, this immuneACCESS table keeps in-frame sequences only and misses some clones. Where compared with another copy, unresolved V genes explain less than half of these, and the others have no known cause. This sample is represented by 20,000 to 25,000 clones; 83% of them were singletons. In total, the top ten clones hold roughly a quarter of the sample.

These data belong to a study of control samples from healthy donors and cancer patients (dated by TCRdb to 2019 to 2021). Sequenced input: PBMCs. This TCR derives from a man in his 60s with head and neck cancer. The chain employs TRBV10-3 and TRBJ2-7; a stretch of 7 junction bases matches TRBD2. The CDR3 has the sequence CAISGTRGNEQYF. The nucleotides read TGTGCCATTTCCGGGACGCGGGGGAACGAGCAGTACTTC.